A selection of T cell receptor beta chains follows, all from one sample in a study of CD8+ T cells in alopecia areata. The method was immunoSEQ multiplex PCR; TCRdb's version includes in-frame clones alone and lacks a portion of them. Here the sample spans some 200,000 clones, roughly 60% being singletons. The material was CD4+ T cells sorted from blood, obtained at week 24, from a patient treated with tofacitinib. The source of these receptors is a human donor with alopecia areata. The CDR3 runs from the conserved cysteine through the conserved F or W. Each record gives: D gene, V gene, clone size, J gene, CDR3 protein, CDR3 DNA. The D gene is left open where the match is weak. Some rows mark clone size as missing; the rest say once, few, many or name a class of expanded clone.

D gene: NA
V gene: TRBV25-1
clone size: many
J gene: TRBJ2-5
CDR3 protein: CASSGSRDQETQYF
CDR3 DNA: TGTGCCAGCAGTGGGTCGAGGGACCAAGAGACCCAGTACTTC

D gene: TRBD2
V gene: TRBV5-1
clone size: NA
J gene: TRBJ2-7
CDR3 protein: CASSFGTSGTYEQYF
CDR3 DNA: TGCGCCAGCAGCTTCGGGACTAGCGGAACCTACGAGCAGTACTTC

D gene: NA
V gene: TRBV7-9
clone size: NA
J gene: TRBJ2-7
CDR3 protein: CASSRAKDGTYEQYF
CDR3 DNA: TGTGCCAGCAGTCGCGCTAAAGACGGCACCTACGAGCAGTACTTC

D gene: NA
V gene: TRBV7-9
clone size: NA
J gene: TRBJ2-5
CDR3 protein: CASSLSGSPETQYF
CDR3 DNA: TGTGCCAGCAGCTTATCGGGTAGTCCCGAGACCCAGTACTTC

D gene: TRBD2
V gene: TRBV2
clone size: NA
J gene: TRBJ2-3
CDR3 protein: CASGGLAETDTQYF
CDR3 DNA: TGTGCCAGCGGGGGACTAGCGGAAACAGATACGCAGTATTTT

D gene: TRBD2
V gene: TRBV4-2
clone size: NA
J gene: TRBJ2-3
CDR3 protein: CASSQGVGLITDTQYF
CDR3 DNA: TGTGCCAGCAGCCAAGGGGTGGGACTAATCACAGATACGCAGTATTTT

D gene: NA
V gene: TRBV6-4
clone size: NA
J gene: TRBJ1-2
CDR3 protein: CASSSNGESYGYTF
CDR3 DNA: TGTGCCAGCAGCTCGAACGGGGAATCCTATGGCTACACCTTC

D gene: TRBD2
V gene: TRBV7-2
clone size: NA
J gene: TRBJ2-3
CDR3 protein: CASSYVRGLAGFTDTQYF
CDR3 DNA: TGTGCCAGCAGTTACGTGAGGGGACTAGCGGGGTTCACAGATACGCAGTATTTT

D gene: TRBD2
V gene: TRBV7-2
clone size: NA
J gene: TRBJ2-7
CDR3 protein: CASSLQVASGRSPYEQYF
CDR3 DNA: TGTGCCAGCAGCCTCCAGGTGGCTAGCGGGAGGAGCCCCTACGAGCAGTACTTC

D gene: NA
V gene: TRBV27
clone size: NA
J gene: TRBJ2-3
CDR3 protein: CASSSGRDTQYF
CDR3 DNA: TGTGCCAGCAGTTCGGGGAGGGATACGCAGTATTTT

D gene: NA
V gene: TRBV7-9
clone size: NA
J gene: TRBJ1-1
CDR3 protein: CASSLGHPGKLNTEAFF
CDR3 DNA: TGTGCCAGCAGCTTAGGGCACCCGGGAAAGCTGAACACTGAAGCTTTCTTT

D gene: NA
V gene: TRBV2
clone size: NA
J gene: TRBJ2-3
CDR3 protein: CASSEIISTDTQYF
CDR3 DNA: TGTGCCAGCAGTGAAATTATTAGCACAGATACGCAGTATTTT

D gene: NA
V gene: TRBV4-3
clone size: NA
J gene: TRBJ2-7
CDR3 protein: CASSPRGISEQYF
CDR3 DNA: TGCGCCAGCAGCCCGAGGGGGATTTCGGAGCAGTACTTC

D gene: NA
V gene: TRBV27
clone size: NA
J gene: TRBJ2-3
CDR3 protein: CASGFTHTDTQYF
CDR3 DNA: TGTGCCAGCGGCTTCACACACACAGATACGCAGTATTTT

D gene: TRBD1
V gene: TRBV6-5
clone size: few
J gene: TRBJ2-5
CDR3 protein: CASSPDRVVETQYF
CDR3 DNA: TGTGCCAGCAGCCCCGACAGGGTAGTTGAGACCCAGTACTTC

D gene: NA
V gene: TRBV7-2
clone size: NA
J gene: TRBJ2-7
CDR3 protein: CASSLSVGGSYEQYF
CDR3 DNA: TGTGCCAGCAGCTTATCCGTCGGCGGCTCCTACGAGCAGTACTTC

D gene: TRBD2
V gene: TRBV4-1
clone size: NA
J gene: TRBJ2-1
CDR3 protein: CASSRLPGLAGDNEQFF
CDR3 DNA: TGCGCCAGCAGCCGACTACCGGGACTAGCGGGAGATAATGAGCAGTTCTTC

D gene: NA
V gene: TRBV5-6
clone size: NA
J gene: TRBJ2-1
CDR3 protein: CASSRIAPSYNEQFF
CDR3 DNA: TGTGCCAGCAGCAGAATAGCCCCCTCCTACAATGAGCAGTTCTTC

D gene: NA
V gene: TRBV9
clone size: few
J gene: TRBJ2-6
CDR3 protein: CASSTAPGYSGANVLTF
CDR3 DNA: TGTGCCAGCAGCACGGCACCCGGATACTCTGGGGCCAACGTCCTGACTTTC

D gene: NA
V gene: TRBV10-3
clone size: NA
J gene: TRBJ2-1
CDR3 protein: CAISLASSSYNEQFF
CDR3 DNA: TGTGCCATCAGTTTGGCCTCTAGCTCCTACAATGAGCAGTTCTTC

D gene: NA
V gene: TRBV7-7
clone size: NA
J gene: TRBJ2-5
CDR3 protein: CASSADRQETQYF
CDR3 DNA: TGTGCCAGCAGCGCTGACAGACAAGAGACCCAGTACTTC

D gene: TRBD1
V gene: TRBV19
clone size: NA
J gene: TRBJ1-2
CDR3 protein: CATDDPGQPHDSNYGYTF
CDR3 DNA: TGTGCCACTGACGACCCGGGACAGCCACATGATTCTAACTATGGCTACACCTTC

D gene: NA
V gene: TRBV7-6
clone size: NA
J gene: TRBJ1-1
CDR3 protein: CASSIQGDRGNTEAFF
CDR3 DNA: TGTGCCAGCAGCATACAGGGTGATAGAGGGAACACTGAAGCTTTCTTT

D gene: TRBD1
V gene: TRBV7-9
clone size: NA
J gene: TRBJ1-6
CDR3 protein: CASSLDPGGSPLHF
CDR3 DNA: TGTGCCAGCAGCTTAGACCCAGGGGGTTCACCCCTCCACTTT

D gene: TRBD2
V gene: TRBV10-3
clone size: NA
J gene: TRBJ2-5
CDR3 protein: CAISDYVAGANQETQYF
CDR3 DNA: TGTGCCATCAGTGACTATGTAGCGGGAGCCAATCAAGAGACCCAGTACTTC

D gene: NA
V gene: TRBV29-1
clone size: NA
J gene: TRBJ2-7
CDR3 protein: CSVGRAVGEQYF
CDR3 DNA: TGCAGCGTAGGAAGGGCTGTCGGCGAGCAGTACTTC

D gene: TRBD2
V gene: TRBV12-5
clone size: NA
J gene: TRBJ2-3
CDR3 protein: CASGPGTTHTDTQYF
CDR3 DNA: TGTGCTAGTGGTCCCGGGACTACCCACACAGATACGCAGTATTTT

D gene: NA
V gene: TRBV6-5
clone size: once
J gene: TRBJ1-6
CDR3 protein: CASSGTDQSPLHF
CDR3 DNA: TGTGCCAGCAGTGGGACGGACCAGTCACCCCTCCACTTT

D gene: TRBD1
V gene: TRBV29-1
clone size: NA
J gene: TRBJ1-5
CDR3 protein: CSVDQGAKAQPQHF
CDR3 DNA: TGCAGCGTTGATCAGGGGGCGAAGGCTCAGCCCCAGCATTTT

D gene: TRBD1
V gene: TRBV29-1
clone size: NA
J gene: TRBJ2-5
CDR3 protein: CSAADRVETQYF
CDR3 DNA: TGCAGCGCCGCGGACAGGGTAGAGACCCAGTACTTC

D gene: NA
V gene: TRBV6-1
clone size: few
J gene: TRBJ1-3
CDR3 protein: CASSRGISGNTIYF
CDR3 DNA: TGTGCCAGCAGTCGTGGGATCTCTGGAAACACCATATATTTT

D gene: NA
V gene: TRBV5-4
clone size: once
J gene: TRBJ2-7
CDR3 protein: CASSFLGVNEQYF
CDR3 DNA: TGTGCCAGCAGCTTCCTAGGGGTTAACGAGCAGTACTTC

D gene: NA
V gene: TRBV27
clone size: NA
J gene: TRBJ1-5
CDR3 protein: CASKEGDQPQHF
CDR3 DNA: TGTGCCAGCAAGGAGGGGGATCAGCCCCAGCATTTT

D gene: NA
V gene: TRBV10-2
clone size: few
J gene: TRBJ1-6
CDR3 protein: CASIRGEESPLHF
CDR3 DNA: TGCGCCAGCATACGGGGGGAAGAATCACCCCTCCACTTT

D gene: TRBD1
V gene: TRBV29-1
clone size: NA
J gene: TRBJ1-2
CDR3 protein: CSVEVGSGQGSGYTF
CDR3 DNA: TGCAGCGTTGAAGTCGGTTCCGGACAGGGGTCCGGCTACACCTTC

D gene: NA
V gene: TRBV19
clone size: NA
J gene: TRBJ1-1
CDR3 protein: CASSGLAGANTEAFF
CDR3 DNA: TGTGCCAGTAGTGGTCTGGCAGGGGCGAACACTGAAGCTTTCTTT

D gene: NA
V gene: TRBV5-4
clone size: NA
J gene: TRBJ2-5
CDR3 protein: CASSLDALKETQYF
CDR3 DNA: TGTGCCAGCAGCTTGGATGCCCTTAAAGAGACCCAGTACTTC

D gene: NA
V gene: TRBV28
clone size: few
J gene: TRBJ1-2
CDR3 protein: CASRKPGLYGYTF
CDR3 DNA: TGTGCCAGCAGGAAACCGGGACTTTATGGCTACACCTTC

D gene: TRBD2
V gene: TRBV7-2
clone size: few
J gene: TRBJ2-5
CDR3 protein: CASSFLTSGIRETQYF
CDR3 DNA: TGTGCCAGCAGCTTCTTGACTAGCGGGATCCGGGAGACCCAGTACTTC

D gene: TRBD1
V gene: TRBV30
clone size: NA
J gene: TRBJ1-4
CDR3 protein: CACNQGATGKLFF
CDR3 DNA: TGTGCCTGCAATCAGGGGGCAACTGGGAAACTGTTTTTT

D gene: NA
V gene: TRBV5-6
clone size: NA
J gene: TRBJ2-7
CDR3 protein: CASSFPPEVRSSYEQYF
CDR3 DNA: TGTGCCAGCAGCTTCCCGCCGGAGGTGCGGAGCTCCTACGAGCAGTACTTC

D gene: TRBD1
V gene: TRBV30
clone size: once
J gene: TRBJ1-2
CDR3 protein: CAWRGTDTNYGYTF
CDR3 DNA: TGTGCCTGGAGGGGGACAGACACTAACTATGGCTACACCTTC

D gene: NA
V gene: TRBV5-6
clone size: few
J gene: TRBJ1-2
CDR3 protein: CASSLDGKVYGYTF
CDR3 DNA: TGTGCCAGCAGCTTGGACGGGAAAGTCTATGGCTACACCTTC

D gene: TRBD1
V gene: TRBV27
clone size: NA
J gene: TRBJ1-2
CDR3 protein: CASSSNNRGPGYGYTF
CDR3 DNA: TGTGCCAGCAGTAGTAATAACAGGGGCCCGGGATATGGCTACACCTTC

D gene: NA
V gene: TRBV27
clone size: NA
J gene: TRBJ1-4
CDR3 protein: CASSFRPGASNEKLFF
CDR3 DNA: TGTGCCAGCAGTTTCCGCCCCGGGGCTTCTAATGAAAAACTGTTTTTT